Sequencing of this TCR beta chain was carried out in a study of blood T cell repertoires in COVID-19. For the study at large: COVID-19 samples, acute and convalescent, were from the United States, Italy and Spain. PBMCs, B-cell-depleted T cells, or T cells provided the cDNA or gDNA that made up the material.

Source study methods: Cell counts per sample came from amplifying reference gene primers. Sequenced by immunoSEQ multiplex PCR; TCRdb stores in-frame clones only, minus some. V, J and clone size reflect that table, while D and trimming were determined from the DNA. The sample holds roughly 150,000 clones, around 73% seen once. Trimming pared 1 base from V and 2 bases from J, leaving 9 bases between. Looked up from germline, CDR1 is SNHLY and CDR2 is FYNNEI. The CDR3 runs to 14 residues. This sequence was found in a man in his 60s who had recovered from COVID-19. What was sequenced was peripheral blood. The V and J genes are TRBV2 and TRBJ2-7; no definite D call. CDR3 amino acids: CASSEGRNTYEQYF. The CDR3 DNA follows: TGTGCCAGCAGTGAAGGCAGGAATACCTACGAGCAGTACTTC.